This passage covers 26 T cell receptor beta chains from one sample sequenced in a study of cytomegalovirus exposure and HLA in healthy donors. This PCR relied on a set of 60 Vbeta primers and 13 Jbeta primers. This table comes from immunoSEQ multiplex PCR, and its TCRdb copy is limited to in-frame clones, with some not included. The sample records around 85,000 clones, more than 70% being singletons. The specimen was PBMCs. Receptors were obtained from a man in his sixties in good health and CMV-seronegative.

The rearrangement links TRBV6-6 to TRBJ2-7; 7 nucleotides line up with TRBD1. Per the germline V gene, CDR1 is MNHNY and CDR2 is SVGAGI (reference sequence). The V and J ends lost 5 bases and 2 bases, in that order; junction bases with no gene match: 6. This CDR3 is 14 amino acids long. The CDR3 sequence is CASSHRGITYEQYF. As DNA, the CDR3 is TGTGCCAGCAGTCACAGGGGAATAACCTACGAGCAGTACTTC.

J is TRBJ1-1 and V is TRBV12-5, with a tentative D call TRBD1 (5 bases). This CDR3 spans 14 amino acids. Germline V gene lookup returns CDR1 LGHNT and CDR2 FRNRAP. The germline V and J ends were trimmed by 4 bases and 5 bases, with 14 bases remaining between them. The CDR3 DNA sequence: TGTGCTAGTGGTTCGAGAACCCGGGGGACTGAAGCTTTCTTT. Its protein is CASGSRTRGTEAFF.

The chain employs TRBV9 and TRBJ1-2; 7 bases agree with TRBD1. The V gene's germline CDR1 is SGDLS and CDR2 YYNGEE. CDR3 length: 15 amino acids. V lost 0 bases to trimming and J lost 9 bases; unmatched junction nucleotides: 11. The CDR3 DNA is TGTGCCAGCAGCGTAGGCCAGGGGGATCGGTTTAGCTACACCTTC. It specifies CASSVGQGDRFSYTF. Full variable domain (remainder filled in from reference TRBV9 and TRBJ1-2): DSGVTQTPKHLITATGQRVTLRCSPRSGDLSVYWYQQSLDQGLQFLIQYYNGEERAKGNILERFSAQQFPDLHSELNLSSLELGDSALYFCASSVGQGDRFSYTFGSGTRLTVV.

This clone showed up just a few times. The chain recombines TRBV2 with TRBJ1-2, with 10 nucleotides matching TRBD1. Germline-derived CDR1 and CDR2 are SNHLY and FYNNEI. The CDR3 is 15 amino acids. With 7 bases clipped from V and 2 bases from J, the junction kept 7 bases outside the gene matches. CDR3 amino acids: CASTRDRGRNYGYTF. CDR3 in DNA: TGTGCCAGCACTAGGGACAGGGGAAGGAACTATGGCTACACCTTC.

The rearrangement links TRBV6-5 to TRBJ1-3; a possible D gene is TRBD1 (6 bases). This CDR3 has 15 amino acids. Trimming took off 3 bases at V and 4 bases at J, with 13 bases between the two ends. The V gene's germline CDR1 is MNHEY and CDR2 SVGAGI. This CDR3 reads CASSYLQGQGNTIYF. The CDR3 DNA follows: TGTGCCAGCAGTTATCTACAGGGCCAAGGAAACACCATATATTTT.

CDR3 DNA: TGCGCCAGCAGATATATCCAAGAGGAACCGAACACCGGGGAGCTGTTTTTT. Amino acids: CASRYIQEEPNTGELFF. The chain joins TRBV23-1 to TRBJ2-2; D is unclear. TRBV23-1 is classed as an ORF, of uncertain function. Trimming shortened V by 6 bases and J by 0 bases, and 17 bases separated the two germline ends. The CDR3 is 17 amino acids.

The V gene is TRBV30, the J gene TRBJ1-6; D not certain. V dropped 0 bases and J dropped 6 bases, with 6 bases sitting between them. From germline, CDR1 is GTSNPN and CDR2 SVGIG (reference sequence). This CDR3 has 13 amino acids. CDR3 loop: CAWSVRVNSPLHF. DNA of the CDR3: TGTGCCTGGAGTGTACGGGTTAATTCACCCCTCCACTTT.

This clone appeared once. This chain links TRBV4-1 with TRBJ2-1; D call uncertain. Germline V CDR1 and CDR2: MGHRA, YSYEKL. Trimming left V 0 bases short and J 0 bases short, with 18 bases between. The CDR3 loop spans 19 amino acids. CDR3 amino acids: CASSQDLGYLKSSYNEQFF. For the CDR3, the DNA is TGCGCCAGCAGCCAAGATTTGGGCTACCTTAAAAGCTCCTACAATGAGCAGTTCTTC.

A few counts support this clone. The chain joins TRBV6-1 to TRBJ2-5; possible D gene TRBD2, 5 bases. V shed 8 bases and J shed 10 bases, with 20 bases lying between them. Germline-derived CDR1 and CDR2 are MNHNS and SASEGT. This CDR3 comprises 13 residues. The CDR3 region is CASPDADTRGQYF. The CDR3 region has the DNA TGTGCCAGCCCCGACGCCGACACACGGGGCCAGTACTTC.

The rearrangement uses TRBV30 and TRBJ2-7, with TRBD1 as a possible D gene (6 bases). Germline V lookup: CDR1 GTSNPN, CDR2 SVGIG (reference sequence). The CDR3 has 15 residues. The ends were cut back, 2 bases at V and 0 bases at J, with 14 bases in the middle. CDR3 nucleotides: TGTGCCTGGAGTCATCAGGGGACCTTCTCCTACGAGCAGTACTTC. Protein sequence: CAWSHQGTFSYEQYF. The full variable domain, with the rest looked up from reference TRBV30 and TRBJ2-7, is SQTIHQWPATLVQPVGSPLSLECTVEGTSNPNLYWYRQAAGRGLQLLFYSVGIGQISSEVPQNLSASRPQDRQFILSSKKLLLSDSGFYLCAWSHQGTFSYEQYFGPGTRLTVT.

Of note for this clone: An end of the junction differs from the germline gene, which may be a read error. The sample holds other DNA sequences that translate to the same CDR3. The CDR3, as DNA: TGTGCTTGGAGTGTACGGGAAACCTATGGCTACACCTTC. It codes for CAWSVRETYGYTF. V usage is TRBV30 and J usage is TRBJ1-2; no clear D gene. The CDR3 has 13 residues. Germline V gives CDR1 GTSNPN, CDR2 SVGIG (reference sequence).

The chain recombines TRBV7-9 with TRBJ1-3; 8 bases are a match to TRBD1. Germline values: CDR1 SEHNR, CDR2 FQNEAQ (reference sequence). The CDR3 has 15 residues. Trimming cost V 2 bases and J 4 bases; bases outside gene matches: 4. The CDR3 protein is CASSLNRGDGNTIYF. Here the CDR3 DNA reads TGTGCCAGCAGCTTAAACAGGGGGGACGGAAACACCATATATTTT. Filled out from reference TRBV7-9 and TRBJ1-3, the complete variable domain reads DTGVSQNPRHKITKRGQNVTFRCDPISEHNRLYWYRQTLGQGPEFLTYFQNEAQLEKSRLLSDRFSAERPKGSFSTLEIQRTEQGDSAMYLCASSLNRGDGNTIYFGEGSWLTVV.

V usage is TRBV7-2 and J usage is TRBJ2-3; D possibly corresponds to TRBD2 (5 bases). The V end lost 4 bases, the J end lost 0 bases, and 14 bases lay between the germline ends. Per the germline V gene, CDR1 is SGHTA and CDR2 is FQGNSA. The CDR3 sequence is 16 residues long. The CDR3 coding sequence is TGTGCCAGCAGCTCCTCGTTCGGCGGGAGCACAGATACGCAGTATTTT. Amino acid sequence: CASSSSFGGSTDTQYF.

The chain has TRBV7-2 and TRBJ2-1; tentatively, D is TRBD2 (5 bases). V was clipped by 0 bases and J by 0 bases, with 6 bases between them. The CDR3 totals 15 residues. The germline V gene encodes CDR1 SGHTA and CDR2 FQGNSA. In nucleotides, the CDR3 is TGTGCCAGCAGCTTAGCGGGGAGCTCCTACAATGAGCAGTTCTTC. It encodes CASSLAGSSYNEQFF.

This chain uses TRBV30 with TRBJ2-7; 8 nucleotides align to TRBD1. From germline, CDR1 is GTSNPN and CDR2 SVGIG (reference sequence). The CDR3 loop spans 14 amino acids. The junction had 11 bases not matched to a gene; V was cut back by 1 base and J by 9 bases. CDR3 residues: CAWSGTGTITGQYF. The CDR3 DNA reads TGTGCCTGGAGTGGGACAGGGACGATTACCGGGCAGTACTTC. Using reference TRBV30 and TRBJ2-7 for the parts outside the CDR3, the full variable domain is SQTIHQWPATLVQPVGSPLSLECTVEGTSNPNLYWYRQAAGRGLQLLFYSVGIGQISSEVPQNLSASRPQDRQFILSSKKLLLSDSGFYLCAWSGTGTITGQYFGPGTRLTVT.

V and J are TRBV7-6 and TRBJ1-6; no definite D call. CDR1 and CDR2 from the germline V gene are SGHVS and FNYEAQ. V dropped 2 bases and J dropped 5 bases, with 7 bases sitting between them. The CDR3 covers 14 residues. The CDR3 here is CASSLWSNNSPLHF. In nucleotides, the CDR3 is TGTGCCAGCAGCTTATGGAGTAATAATTCACCCCTCCACTTT.

The chain is built from TRBV6-1 and TRBJ2-7, with a tentative D call TRBD2 (6 bases). Germline loops: CDR1 MNHNS, CDR2 SASEGT. Deletions cut 3 bases from V and 1 base from J, with 16 bases between. The CDR3 has 16 residues. DNA of the CDR3: TGTGCCAGCAGTGATGGGAGACAGAGCGGGTCCTACGAGCAGTACTTC. This translates into CASSDGRQSGSYEQYF.

The rearrangement uses TRBV29-1 and TRBJ2-2, with D unclear. The germline V and J ends were trimmed by 3 bases and 2 bases, with 10 bases remaining between them. The V gene's germline CDR1 is SQVTM and CDR2 ANQGSEA. The CDR3 consists of 14 residues. CDR3 loop: CSVDTRRNTGELFF. CDR3 sequence (DNA): TGCAGCGTTGATACGCGGCGAAACACCGGGGAGCTGTTTTTT.

The chain has TRBV11-2 and TRBJ2-1, with a possible D match to TRBD1 (6 bases). This CDR3 comprises 14 residues. V was clipped by 3 bases and J by 6 bases, with 12 bases between them. Germline CDR1 SGHAT, CDR2 FQNNGV. This CDR3 is CASSLGPGVNEQFF. The CDR3 DNA reads as TGTGCCAGCAGCTTGGGCCCAGGGGTCAATGAGCAGTTCTTC.

The chain has TRBV5-1 and TRBJ2-5, with TRBD1 identical over 10 bases. V lost 5 bases, J lost 5 bases, and 9 bases stayed unmatched. Germline CDR1 reads SGHRS; CDR2 reads YFSETQ. This CDR3 is 15 amino acids long. The CDR3 DNA reads TGCGCCAGCAGTGGCCGGGACAGGGGTTCGGAGACCCAGTACTTC. It codes for CASSGRDRGSETQYF.

The V call is TRBV14, the J call TRBJ1-2; D uncertain. This CDR3 is built from 13 residues. The V gene lost 1 base and the J gene lost 8 bases, with 11 bases spanning the gap. CDR1 is SGHDN, CDR2 FVKESK, per germline. CDR3 sequence: CASSQARGGGYTF. CDR3 bases: TGTGCCAGCAGCCAAGCCCGGGGAGGAGGCTACACCTTC.

This clone was counted only a few times. J is TRBJ1-4 and V is TRBV6-6, with 10 bases identical to TRBD1. The germline gives CDR1 MNHNY, CDR2 SVGAGI (reference sequence). The V segment lost 4 bases and the J segment 8 bases; nucleotides outside the gene matches: 7. This CDR3 comprises 15 residues. The CDR3 DNA sequence: TGTGCCAGCAGTTCTCCGGGACAGGGGAAGGAAAAACTGTTTTTT. Its protein is CASSSPGQGKEKLFF.

The chain uses TRBV7-3 and TRBJ2-5; D is undetermined. The germline gives CDR1 SGHTA, CDR2 FQGTGA. V was clipped by 5 bases and J by 4 bases, with 14 bases between them. This CDR3 is 14 amino acids long. The CDR3 is CASSPNPSRETQYF. In DNA, the CDR3 is TGTGCCAGCAGCCCTAATCCTTCGCGAGAGACCCAGTACTTC. The whole variable domain, remainder taken from reference TRBV7-3 and TRBJ2-5, is GAGVSQTPSNKVTEKGKYVELRCDPISGHTALYWYRQSLGQGPEFLIYFQGTGAADDSGLPNDRFFAVRPEGSVSTLKIQRTERGDSAVYLCASSPNPSRETQYFGPGTRLLVL.

The chain carries TRBV19 and TRBJ2-7, with no clear D. V lost 5 bases to trimming and J lost 2 bases, with 10 bases between them. In germline, CDR1 is LNHDA, CDR2 SQIVND (reference sequence). The CDR3 consists of 13 residues. The CDR3 sequence: CASSATVTYEQYF. The CDR3, as DNA: TGTGCCAGTAGTGCCACAGTGACCTACGAGCAGTACTTC.

J is TRBJ1-5 and V is TRBV7-8; TRBD1 is a possible D gene (5 bases). This CDR3 is built from 17 residues. From germline, CDR1 is SGHVS and CDR2 FQNEAQ. V lost 1 base to trimming and J lost 0 bases, with 13 bases between them. The CDR3 spells CASSLEGQGGSNQPQHF. CDR3 DNA: TGTGCCAGCAGCTTAGAGGGCCAGGGCGGTAGCAATCAGCCCCAGCATTTT.

The chain links TRBV5-6 to TRBJ2-1; D unclear. V was cut by 4 bases and J by 2 bases, with 16 bases left in between. The CDR3 extends over 16 amino acids. The germline V gene has CDR1 SGHDT and CDR2 YYEEEE. This CDR3 is CASSIRIPTTYNEQFF. The CDR3 nucleotides are TGTGCCAGCAGCATTCGTATACCTACCACCTACAATGAGCAGTTCTTC.